Listed below are T cell receptor beta chains from one sample, sequenced in a study of multiple sclerosis patients with progressive multifocal leukoencephalopathy. This table comes from immunoSEQ multiplex PCR, and its TCRdb copy is limited to in-frame clones, with some not included. Of 25,000 to 35,000 clones detected, about 90% appear once; the ten largest clones hold approximately 3%. Here the sequenced sample was PBMCs, taken from a patient treated with natalizumab. The receptors shown here come from a human donor with progressive multifocal leukoencephalopathy. Each CDR3 is given with its conserved first and last residue. The D gene is left open where the match is weak. Rows may omit the clone size; those that give it use once, few, many or a size class.

D gene	clone size	V gene	CDR3 length	J gene	CDR3 protein	CDR3 DNA
TRBD2	-	TRBV10-3	16	TRBJ2-7	CAISESGSGSRYEQYF	TGTGCCATCAGTGAGTCGGGGAGCGGGAGTCGGTACGAGCAGTACTTC
-	-	TRBV19	13	TRBJ2-7	CASSIKDSYEQYF	TGTGCCAGTAGTATCAAAGATTCCTACGAGCAGTACTTC
-	-	TRBV27	15	TRBJ1-4	CASSLTLATNEKLFF	TGTGCCAGCAGCCTGACCCTTGCAACTAATGAAAAACTGTTTTTT
-	-	TRBV29-1	13	TRBJ1-1	CSVDGQLTFEAFF	TGCAGCGTTGATGGGCAGCTAACTTTTGAAGCTTTCTTT
-	-	TRBV19	12	TRBJ2-3	CASSLGGDTQYF	TGTGCCAGTAGTCTAGGGGGGGATACGCAGTATTTT
-	-	TRBV5-4	15	TRBJ1-1	CASSSADRSNTEAFF	TGTGCCAGCAGCTCCGCGGACAGATCTAACACTGAAGCTTTCTTT
-	few	TRBV15	15	TRBJ1-5	CATSRDPGSNQPQHF	TGTGCCACCAGCAGAGATCCGGGGAGTAATCAGCCCCAGCATTTT
-	-	TRBV28	11	TRBJ2-3	CASSLGPTQYF	TGTGCCAGCAGTTTGGGGCCGACGCAGTATTTT
-	-	TRBV5-4	11	TRBJ2-1	CASSSDNEQFF	TGTGCCAGCAGCTCGGACAATGAGCAGTTCTTC
TRBD2	once	TRBV5-4	18	TRBJ2-5	CASSFDPLAGEGGETQYF	TGTGCCAGCAGCTTTGATCCACTAGCGGGAGAAGGAGGAGAGACCCAGTACTTC
TRBD2	-	TRBV7-2	20	TRBJ2-3	CASSLAPPGLAGGGTDTQYF	TGTGCCAGCAGCTTAGCCCCCCCGGGACTAGCGGGAGGCGGCACAGATACGCAGTATTTT
-	once	TRBV5-1	13	TRBJ1-2	CASSLRLVGGYTF	TGCGCCAGCAGCCTCCGTTTGGTCGGGGGCTACACCTTC
TRBD1	-	TRBV2	15	TRBJ1-5	CASSAGGTGGQPQHF	TGTGCCAGCAGTGCCGGCGGGACAGGGGGTCAGCCCCAGCATTTT
-	-	TRBV9	16	TRBJ1-2	CASSASGTSGSYGYTF	TGTGCCAGCAGCGCTTCGGGCACCTCAGGTTCTTATGGCTACACCTTC
-	-	TRBV29-1	12	TRBJ1-1	CSVAGRVTEAFF	TGCAGCGTTGCTGGTCGGGTCACTGAAGCTTTCTTT
TRBD1	-	TRBV27	15	TRBJ2-3	CASSKIGQGTDTQYF	TGTGCCAGCAGTAAGATAGGACAGGGAACAGATACGCAGTATTTT
-	-	TRBV5-4	13	TRBJ2-2	CASSFAWTGELFF	TGTGCCAGCAGCTTCGCTTGGACCGGGGAGCTGTTTTTT
-	-	TRBV18	17	TRBJ2-7	CASSPGLGLLSSYEQYF	TGTGCCAGCTCACCTGGACTGGGACTCCTTAGCTCCTACGAGCAGTACTTC
-	-	TRBV5-4	13	TRBJ2-1	CASSLQGGNEQFF	TGTGCCAGCAGTCTACAGGGGGGGAATGAGCAGTTCTTC
-	-	TRBV4-2	12	TRBJ2-7	CASSNFYGEQYF	TGTGCCAGCAGTAACTTCTATGGGGAGCAGTACTTC
TRBD2	once	TRBV5-6	15	TRBJ2-7	CASSQGETSRYEQYF	TGTGCCAGCAGCCAAGGGGAGACTAGCCGCTACGAGCAGTACTTC
-	-	TRBV18	14	TRBJ1-3	CASSPQTSGNTIYF	TGTGCCAGCTCCCCCCAAACCTCTGGAAACACCATATATTTT
-	-	TRBV5-4	15	TRBJ2-3	CASSLTGEDKDTQYF	TGTGCCAGCAGCTTGACGGGAGAGGACAAAGATACGCAGTATTTT
-	-	TRBV4-3	15	TRBJ1-1	CASSQSQDPRTEAFF	TGCGCCAGCAGCCAATCCCAGGATCCTCGGACTGAAGCTTTCTTT
-	-	TRBV7-9	12	TRBJ2-7	CASSPGIYEQYF	TGTGCCAGCAGCCCCGGGATCTACGAGCAGTACTTC
-	-	TRBV6-1	15	TRBJ2-7	CASSIDVTHAYEQYF	TGTGCCAGCAGCATAGATGTTACCCACGCCTACGAGCAGTACTTC
TRBD1	once	TRBV30	19	TRBJ2-5	CAGGGQGAQERKPQETQYF	TGTGCCGGGGGGGGACAGGGGGCGCAAGAGCGGAAACCGCAAGAGACCCAGTACTTC
TRBD1	-	TRBV19	16	TRBJ1-3	CASSIQGQGFGNTIYF	TGTGCCAGTAGTATACAGGGACAGGGATTTGGAAACACCATATATTTT
-	-	TRBV5-4	16	TRBJ2-7	CASSQEKWAQQGEQYF	TGTGCCAGCAGCCAAGAAAAATGGGCCCAGCAGGGCGAGCAGTACTTC
-	-	TRBV14	15	TRBJ1-1	CASSQAGALNTEAFF	TGTGCCAGCAGCCAAGCGGGGGCCTTGAACACTGAAGCTTTCTTT
-	-	TRBV4-3	17	TRBJ2-6	CASSQDFRDSGANVLTF	TGCGCCAGCAGCCAAGACTTCAGGGACTCTGGGGCCAACGTCCTGACTTTC
TRBD1	-	TRBV25-1	16	TRBJ1-3	CASSAGQGTSGNTIYF	TGTGCCAGCAGTGCCGGACAGGGAACTTCTGGAAACACCATATATTTT
-	-	TRBV4-2	13	TRBJ2-7	CASSRSPLYEQYF	TGTGCCAGCAGCCGCTCCCCTCTCTACGAGCAGTACTTC
-	-	TRBV6-1	15	TRBJ2-7	CASSDGDRLYYEQYF	TGTGCCAGCAGTGATGGGGACCGACTCTACTACGAGCAGTACTTC
-	few	TRBV9	12	TRBJ2-2	CASTGRGGELFF	TGTGCCAGCACAGGCCGGGGCGGGGAGCTGTTTTTT
TRBD2	few	TRBV5-6	14	TRBJ2-1	CASRLAGFYNEQFF	TGTGCCAGTCGACTAGCGGGTTTCTACAATGAGCAGTTCTTC
-	-	TRBV30	14	TRBJ2-5	CAGSLGGGRETQYF	TGTGCCGGGAGTCTAGGAGGGGGGCGGGAGACCCAGTACTTC
-	-	TRBV7-8	15	TRBJ2-1	CASSLRESSYNEQFF	TGTGCCAGCAGCCTCCGGGAGAGCTCCTACAATGAGCAGTTCTTC
-	-	TRBV21-1	12	TRBJ1-2	CASSKQGDGYTF	TGTGCCAGCAGCAAACAGGGCGATGGCTACACCTTC
TRBD2	-	TRBV7-2	15	TRBJ2-2	CASSQLAMNTGELFF	TGTGCCAGCAGTCAACTAGCGATGAACACCGGGGAGCTGTTTTTT
-	-	TRBV21-1	15	TRBJ2-1	CASSPRQAPFNEQFF	TGTGCCAGCAGCCCGCGACAGGCCCCTTTCAATGAGCAGTTCTTC
TRBD1	-	TRBV19	14	TRBJ2-2	CASSIRGPTGELFF	TGTGCCAGTAGTATCAGGGGGCCCACCGGGGAGCTGTTTTTT
-	-	TRBV18	11	TRBJ1-2	CASSGGFGYTF	TGTGCCAGCTCCGGGGGGTTCGGCTACACCTTC
TRBD2	once	TRBV2	16	TRBJ2-1	CASSEEGTSGLWEQFF	TGTGCCAGCAGTGAAGAAGGGACTAGCGGCCTCTGGGAGCAGTTCTTC
-	-	TRBV19	14	TRBJ1-3	CATDPNGAGNTIYF	TGTGCCACGGACCCCAACGGGGCTGGAAACACCATATATTTT
-	-	TRBV19	12	TRBJ2-2	CASSIFTGELFF	TGTGCCAGTAGTATTTTTACCGGGGAGCTGTTTTTT
TRBD1	-	TRBV2	15	TRBJ2-3	CASSQRRGTTDTQYF	TGTGCCAGCAGTCAACGCAGGGGGACAACAGATACGCAGTATTTT
TRBD1	-	TRBV28	15	TRBJ2-1	CASRARDRLTNEQFF	TGTGCCAGCAGGGCCCGGGACAGGTTGACAAATGAGCAGTTCTTC
TRBD2	-	TRBV28	17	TRBJ2-1	CASSLDLSGRDHNEQFF	TGTGCCAGCAGTCTGGATCTTAGCGGGAGGGATCACAATGAGCAGTTCTTC
-	-	TRBV27	16	TRBJ1-1	CASIPGGLERGTEAFF	TGTGCCAGCATTCCTGGGGGCCTCGAGAGGGGCACTGAAGCTTTCTTT
-	-	TRBV19	16	TRBJ2-1	CASTSSGRGSYNEQFF	TGTGCCAGTACCTCGTCGGGGCGGGGCTCCTACAATGAGCAGTTCTTC
-	-	TRBV28	15	TRBJ1-6	CASSATGSYNSPLHF	TGTGCCAGCAGTGCGACAGGCAGCTATAATTCACCCCTCCACTTT
-	-	TRBV6-6	16	TRBJ1-3	CASRPGGDLSGNTIYF	TGTGCCAGCCGACCCGGAGGGGATCTCTCTGGAAACACCATATATTTT
TRBD1	-	TRBV2	14	TRBJ2-7	CASRAGTGVYEQYF	TGTGCCAGCAGGGCCGGGACAGGGGTATACGAGCAGTACTTC
-	-	TRBV28	15	TRBJ2-7	CASSLHEGRKYEQYF	TGTGCCAGCAGTCTACATGAGGGTCGGAAGTACGAGCAGTACTTC
-	-	TRBV19	13	TRBJ1-4	CASRGVPNEKLFF	TGTGCCAGTAGGGGAGTACCTAATGAAAAACTGTTTTTT
TRBD1	-	TRBV15	14	TRBJ1-5	CATGPDRGDQPQHF	TGTGCCACCGGCCCGGACAGGGGGGATCAGCCCCAGCATTTT
-	-	TRBV5-4	13	TRBJ2-3	CASSLSGPDTQYF	TGTGCCAGCAGCTTGTCAGGGCCAGATACGCAGTATTTT
TRBD1	few	TRBV25-1	15	TRBJ2-5	CASSEFGTGVETQYF	TGTGCCAGCAGTGAATTCGGGACAGGGGTAGAGACCCAGTACTTC